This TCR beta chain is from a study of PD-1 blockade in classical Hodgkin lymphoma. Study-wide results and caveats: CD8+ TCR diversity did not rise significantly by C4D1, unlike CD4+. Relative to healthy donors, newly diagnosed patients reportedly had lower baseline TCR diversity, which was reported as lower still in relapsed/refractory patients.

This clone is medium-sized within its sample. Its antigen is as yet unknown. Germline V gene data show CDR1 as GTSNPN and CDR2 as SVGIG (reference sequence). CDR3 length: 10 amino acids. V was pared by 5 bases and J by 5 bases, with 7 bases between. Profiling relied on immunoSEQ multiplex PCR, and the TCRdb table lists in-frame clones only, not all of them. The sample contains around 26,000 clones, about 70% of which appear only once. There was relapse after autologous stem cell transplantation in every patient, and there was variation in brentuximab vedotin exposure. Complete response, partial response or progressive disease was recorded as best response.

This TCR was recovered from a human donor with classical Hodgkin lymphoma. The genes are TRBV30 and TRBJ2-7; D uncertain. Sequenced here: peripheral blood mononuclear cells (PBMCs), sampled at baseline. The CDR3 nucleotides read TGTGCCTGGGGGCCACACGAGCAGTACTTC. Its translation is CAWGPHEQYF.